Listed here are 30 T cell receptor beta chains from one sample, sequenced in a study of Graves' ophthalmopathy and Graves' hyperthyroidism. Amplified TCR beta CDR3 regions were obtained using RNA transcripts as template. First-round RT-PCR relied on HTBI primers, and a second-round multiplex PCR came next. TCRdb fed the multiplex PCR reads into MiXCR, producing one record per CDR3 protein. The sample carries roughly 410,000 distinct CDR3 sequences, 15% recorded once. Sequenced input: peripheral blood. All receptors come from a woman aged 18-29 years with stable Graves' hyperthyroidism.

This clonotype has only a few counts. The chain links TRBV5-1 to TRBJ2-7; D assignment may be TRBD1 or TRBD2 (5 bases each). This CDR3 spans 13 amino acids. V gave up 0 bases and J gave up 3 bases, with 7 bases separating them. Germline V gene data show CDR1 as SGHRS and CDR2 as YFSETQ. The CDR3 is CASSLGDRYEQYF. The DNA for the CDR3 is TGCGCCAGCAGCTTGGGGGACCGCTACGAGCAGTACTTC.

This clonotype was seen repeatedly, ten times or more. The chain is built from TRBV2 and TRBJ1-6, with 12 bases aligning to TRBD1. J gave up 10 bases and V 6 bases, and 4 bases lay outside the gene matches. CDR1 is SNHLY, CDR2 FYNNEI, per germline. The CDR3 runs 14 residues. CDR3 coding DNA: TGTGCCAGCAGCGCCGGGACAGGGGGCTCACCCCTCCACTTT. Translation gives CASSAGTGGSPLHF. Variable domain in full (rest from reference TRBV2 and TRBJ1-6): EPEVTQTPSHQVTQMGQEVILRCVPISNHLYFYWYRQILGQKVEFLVSFYNNEISEKSEIFDDQFSVERPDGSNFTLKIRSTKLEDSAMYFCASSAGTGGSPLHFGNGTRLTVT.

In its sample, this clonotype was seen many times. The chain combines TRBV5-1 with TRBJ2-6; possible D gene TRBD2, 5 bases. The germline V gene encodes CDR1 SGHRS and CDR2 YFSETQ. The CDR3 runs 14 residues. The ends were cut back, 3 bases at V and 4 bases at J, with 8 bases in the middle. The CDR3 DNA reads as TGCGCCAGCAGCTCGGAGGCCGGGGCCAACGTCCTGACTTTC. Encoded protein: CASSSEAGANVLTF.

This chain connects TRBV28 to TRBJ1-2, with TRBD1 matching 7 bases. Germline trimming cut 6 bases from V and 4 bases from J; bases unmatched to any gene: 11. Germline CDR1 reads MDHEN; CDR2 reads SYDVKM. There are 15 residues in the CDR3. This chain's CDR3 is CASRRLDRVGYGYTF. The CDR3, as DNA: TGTGCCAGCAGACGACTCGACAGGGTTGGCTATGGCTACACCTTC.

The chain employs TRBV2 and TRBJ1-1; D unresolved. The CDR3 is made up of 13 amino acids. The ends were cut back, 6 bases at V and 6 bases at J, with 14 bases in the middle. Germline CDR1 and CDR2: SNHLY and FYNNEI. The CDR3 DNA is TGTGCCAGCAGCGCCAGTGATTTCGCTGAAGCTTTCTTT. Amino acid sequence: CASSASDFAEAFF.

This clonotype showed up just a few times. Just one base apart from a much larger clone, this may be a read error. This chain connects TRBV7-3 to TRBJ1-5; perhaps TRBD1 as D (5 bases). V dropped 8 bases and J dropped 4 bases, with 12 bases sitting between them. The CDR3 has 13 residues. Germline V CDR1 and CDR2: SGHTA, FQGTGA. The CDR3: CASAIGANQPQHF. The CDR3 DNA reads as TGTGCCAGCGCGATAGGGGCAAATCAGCCCCAGCATTTT.

This clonotype has at least ten counts. The gene calls are TRBV6-2 or TRBV6-3 and TRBJ1-6; the D is unclear. The germline CDR1 and CDR2 sequences are MNHEY and SVGEGT. The CDR3 extends over 15 amino acids. V was trimmed by 0 bases and J by 5 bases, leaving 8 bases between them. CDR3 nucleotides: TGTGCCAGCAGTTACTCGCTGGGAAATAATTCACCCCTCCACTTT. Translated: CASSYSLGNNSPLHF.

J is TRBJ1-2 and V is TRBV28, with TRBD1 as a possible D gene (5 bases). Germline CDR1 reads MDHEN; CDR2 reads SYDVKM. The CDR3 contains 14 residues. Trimming took 4 bases from V and 10 from J, leaving 19 bases between them. The CDR3 DNA follows: TGTGCCAGCAGTTCCCCGGGGCAGGTTTGGGCCTACACCTTC. It is translated as CASSSPGQVWAYTF.

This clonotype showed up many times. The chain employs TRBV24-1 and TRBJ1-2, with no clear D. The germline gives CDR1 KGHDR, CDR2 SFDVKD. CDR3 size: 14 residues. Trimming shortened V by 5 bases and J by 2 bases, and 11 bases separated the two germline ends. The CDR3 region has the DNA TGTGCCACCAGTGTTGCGGGTTACAACTATGGCTACACCTTC. The encoded protein is CATSVAGYNYGYTF.

The rearrangement links TRBV27 to TRBJ1-2, with D uncertain. Between the trimmed V and J ends, which lost 11 bases and 0 bases, there was a span of 10 bases. This CDR3 is built from 12 residues. Per germline, CDR1 MNHEY and CDR2 SMNVEV (reference sequence). The CDR3 DNA follows: TGTGCCCTTGGGTGGTCTAACTATGGCTACACCTTC. It specifies CALGWSNYGYTF.

This clonotype was seen ten or more times. The chain couples TRBV6-5 to TRBJ2-7; D may be TRBD2 (6 bases). The CDR3 extends over 13 amino acids. Trimming removed 2 bases from V and 2 bases from J, with 7 bases in between. The V gene's germline CDR1 is MNHEY and CDR2 SVGAGI. This CDR3 reads CASSYGRTYEQYF. In nucleotides, the CDR3 is TGTGCCAGCAGTTACGGGAGGACCTACGAGCAGTACTTC.

This clonotype was found many times. The chain joins TRBV20-1 to TRBJ1-6, with D perhaps matching TRBD1 (5 bases). This CDR3 contains 15 residues. V was cut by 0 bases and J by 8 bases, with 14 bases left in between. Germline assignment: CDR1 DFQATT and CDR2 SNEGSKA (reference sequence). The CDR3 spells CSARDLGTGDSPLHF. Written as DNA, the CDR3 is TGCAGTGCTAGAGATCTGGGGACCGGAGATTCACCCCTCCACTTT.

The rearrangement uses TRBV11-2 and TRBJ2-3, with TRBD1 matching over 8 bases. The CDR3 extends over 15 amino acids. Looked up from germline, CDR1 is SGHAT and CDR2 is FQNNGV. J was trimmed by 2 bases and V by 2 bases; bases with no gene match: 3. The CDR3 DNA follows: TGTGCCAGCAGCTTACTGGGACAGGTCACAGATACGCAGTATTTT. Protein product: CASSLLGQVTDTQYF.

At least ten counts were recorded for this clonotype. CDR3 sequence: CASNQGGLAGRYGTQYF. As DNA, the CDR3 is TGTGCCAGCAATCAGGGTGGACTAGCGGGGCGATATGGGACCCAGTACTTC. This chain joins TRBV6-1 and TRBJ2-5, with TRBD2 matching over 12 bases. The trim removed 7 bases at V and 7 bases at J, leaving 16 bases unmatched. From germline, CDR1 is MNHNS and CDR2 SASEGT. The CDR3 is made up of 17 amino acids.

The table lists this clonotype with many counts. The chain uses TRBV12-3 or TRBV12-4 and TRBJ1-5; 7 nucleotides match TRBD1. After removal of 8 bases from V and 2 bases from J, the junction contained 12 bases not matched to a gene. This CDR3 comprises 16 residues. The CDR3 region is CASSPRGGAGNQPQHF. CDR3 sequence (DNA): TGTGCCAGCTCCCCCAGGGGGGGGGCAGGCAATCAGCCCCAGCATTTT.

Ten or more counts support this clonotype. The chain couples TRBV11-2 to TRBJ2-7; D call uncertain. Germline CDR1 SGHAT, CDR2 FQNNGV. This CDR3 is built from 13 residues. The germline V and J ends were trimmed by 6 bases and 3 bases, with 12 bases remaining between them. The CDR3 nucleotides read TGTGCCAGCAGTCCCTGGAGTTTCTACGAGCAGTACTTC. The encoded protein is CASSPWSFYEQYF.

This clonotype appeared many times. This sequence joins TRBV6-2 or TRBV6-3 and TRBJ2-7; D gene ambiguous. The CDR3 totals 14 residues. Germline CDR1 reads MNHEY; CDR2 reads SVGEGT. V was pared by 8 bases and J by 1 base, with 15 bases between. For the CDR3, the DNA is TGTGCCAGCCTAACTCTAGGGAAGTCCTACGAGCAGTACTTC. It specifies CASLTLGKSYEQYF.

This clonotype has at least ten counts. The chain links TRBV29-1 to TRBJ1-2, with D possibly being TRBD1 (5 bases). The V gene lost 5 bases and the J gene lost 8 bases, with 24 bases spanning the gap. This CDR3 comprises 15 residues. Germline V lookup: CDR1 SQVTM, CDR2 ANQGSEA. The CDR3: CSVYPRVDSTEGYTF. The CDR3 DNA is TGCAGCGTTTATCCTAGGGTAGACAGTACGGAGGGCTACACCTTC. Together with reference TRBV29-1 and TRBJ1-2, the CDR3 gives the full variable domain: SAVISQKPSRDICQRGTSLTIQCQVDSQVTMMFWYRQQPGQSLTLIATANQGSEATYESGFVIDKFPISRPNLTFSTLTVSNMSPEDSSIYLCSVYPRVDSTEGYTFGSGTRLTVV.

The table lists this clonotype with many counts. The CDR3 is CASSQGQMNTEAFF. The DNA of the CDR3 is TGCGCCAGCAGCCAGGGACAAATGAACACTGAAGCTTTCTTT. This rearrangement joins TRBV4-1 to TRBJ1-1; D may be TRBD1 (6 bases). Trimming took off 3 bases at V and 0 bases at J, with 8 bases between the two ends. The V gene's germline CDR1 is MGHRA and CDR2 YSYEKL. This CDR3 region has 14 residues.

This clonotype was observed a handful of times. The V call is TRBV4-1, the J call TRBJ1-2; D unresolved. This CDR3 spans 14 amino acids. V was shortened by 0 bases and J by 6 bases, with 11 bases between the two germline ends. CDR1 is MGHRA, CDR2 YSYEKL, per germline. CDR3 amino acids: CASSQDRGRDGYTF. The CDR3 DNA reads as TGCGCCAGCAGCCAAGATCGCGGGAGGGATGGCTACACCTTC.

This clonotype was picked up many times. The DNA for the CDR3 is TGTGCCAGCAGTTCCGGGGGAGGGACAGGGACCTATGGCTACACCTTC. Translating it yields CASSSGGGTGTYGYTF. V usage is TRBV6-5 and J usage is TRBJ1-2, with 9 bases fitting TRBD1. V lost 4 bases to trimming and J lost 4 bases; unmatched junction nucleotides: 10. The CDR3 sequence is 16 residues long. The germline gives CDR1 MNHEY, CDR2 SVGAGI.

The chain couples TRBV7-9 to TRBJ1-2; D gene ambiguous. Germline CDR1 reads SEHNR; CDR2 reads FQNEAQ (reference sequence). The length of the CDR3 is 13 residues. The V gene lost 7 bases and the J gene lost 0 bases, with 9 bases spanning the gap. CDR3 DNA: TGTGCCAGCAAACTCACCTCTAACTATGGCTACACCTTC. Translation gives CASKLTSNYGYTF.

V gene TRBV20-1 combines with J gene TRBJ1-1; possible D gene TRBD1, 6 bases. V shed 6 bases and J shed 6 bases, with 17 bases lying between them. The CDR3 is 13 residues long. Looked up from germline, CDR1 is DFQATT and CDR2 is SNEGSKA (reference sequence). The CDR3 DNA sequence: TGCAGTGCCGCCACAGGGTTGAGCGCTGAAGCTTTCTTT. Translating it yields CSAATGLSAEAFF.

This clonotype was detected ten times or more. J is TRBJ1-1 and V is TRBV10-3; no clear D gene. Trimming pared 5 bases from V and 2 bases from J, leaving 6 bases between. The CDR3 is made up of 12 amino acids. Germline CDR1 and CDR2: ENHRY and SYGVKD. In nucleotides, the CDR3 is TGTGCCATCAGTCAAACTAACACTGAAGCTTTCTTT. The encoded protein is CAISQTNTEAFF.

This clonotype was counted many times. The chain links TRBV19 to TRBJ1-2; 8 nucleotides agree with TRBD1. CDR1 LNHDA and CDR2 SQIVND come from the germline V gene (reference sequence). The CDR3 runs to 13 residues. With 7 bases clipped from V and 3 bases from J, the junction kept 4 bases outside the gene matches. The CDR3 reads CASNPGGDYGYTF. CDR3 in DNA: TGTGCCAGTAATCCAGGGGGCGACTATGGCTACACCTTC.

This clonotype occurred many times. The V call is TRBV11-2, the J call TRBJ1-1; D perhaps matches TRBD1 (5 bases). This CDR3 region has 17 residues. The germline V gene encodes CDR1 SGHAT and CDR2 FQNNGV. Between the trimmed V and J ends, which lost 2 bases and 2 bases, there was a span of 18 bases. DNA of the CDR3: TGTGCCAGCAGCTTAAATAGACAGCCTTGGAGTAACACTGAAGCTTTCTTT. Its protein is CASSLNRQPWSNTEAFF.

This clonotype showed up many times. The chain carries TRBV19 and TRBJ2-2; 8 bases map to TRBD1. This CDR3 region has 16 residues. Germline CDR1 LNHDA, CDR2 SQIVND (reference sequence). Unmatched junction bases numbered 12, after V lost 5 bases and J lost 7 bases. CDR3 in amino acids: CASSPRDRSSGGELFF. The CDR3 DNA reads TGTGCCAGTAGTCCCCGGGACAGGTCTTCCGGCGGGGAGCTGTTTTTT.

The table lists this clonotype with many counts. The V call is TRBV6-2 or TRBV6-3, the J call TRBJ2-7; 9 bases fit TRBD2. V gave up 6 bases and J gave up 2 bases; unmatched junction bases: 14. From germline, CDR1 is MNHEY and CDR2 SVGEGT. CDR3 length: 17 amino acids. The CDR3 region is CASSPSMASGAAYEQYF. The CDR3 DNA sequence: TGTGCCAGCAGCCCTTCCATGGCTAGCGGGGCCGCCTACGAGCAGTACTTC.

Many counts were recorded for this clonotype. The rearrangement joins TRBV6-1 to TRBJ1-1; no clear D gene. V lost 8 bases to trimming and J lost 7 bases, with 11 bases between them. The V gene's germline CDR1 is MNHNS and CDR2 SASEGT. This CDR3 spans 11 amino acids. CDR3 residues: CASANYREAFF. The CDR3 coding sequence is TGTGCCAGCGCCAACTACCGTGAAGCTTTCTTT.

The V call is TRBV29-1, the J call TRBJ2-2; TRBD2 is a possible D gene (6 bases). The V gene's germline CDR1 is SQVTM and CDR2 ANQGSEA. V dropped 3 bases and J dropped 6 bases, with 14 bases sitting between them. The CDR3 sequence is 14 residues long. The CDR3 DNA reads TGCAGCGTTGAGCCCGGGGCGGGGCCCGGGGAGCTGTTTTTT. Its protein product is CSVEPGAGPGELFF.